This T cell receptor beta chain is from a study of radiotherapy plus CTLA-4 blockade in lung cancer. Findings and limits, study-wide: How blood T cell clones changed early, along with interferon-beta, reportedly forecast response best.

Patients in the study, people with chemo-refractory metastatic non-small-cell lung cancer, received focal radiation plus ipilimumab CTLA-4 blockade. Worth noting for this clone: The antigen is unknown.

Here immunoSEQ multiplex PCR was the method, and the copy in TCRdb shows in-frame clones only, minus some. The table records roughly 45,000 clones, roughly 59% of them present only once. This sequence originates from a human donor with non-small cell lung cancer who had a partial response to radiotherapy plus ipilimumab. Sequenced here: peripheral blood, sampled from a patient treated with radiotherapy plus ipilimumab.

The CDR3 reads CASARDTYEQYF. CDR3 sequence (DNA): TGTGCCAGTGCCCGTGACACCTACGAGCAGTACTTC. This rearrangement joins TRBV11-2 to TRBJ2-7; D remains unclear. Looked up from germline, CDR1 is SGHAT and CDR2 is FQNNGV. Trimming took off 9 bases at V and 2 bases at J, with 11 bases between the two ends. The CDR3 covers 12 residues.